This TCR beta chain was obtained from a study of T cells in Graves' hyperthyroidism and ophthalmopathy. To note about this clonotype: Antigen specificity is unknown.

Findings of the study overall: Researchers report that a 13 V-J model separated ophthalmopathy from stable hyperthyroidism.

Each person with ophthalmopathy scored at least 3 on the Clinical Activity Score, reached NOSPECS grade 4 or higher, and had been ill under 3 months. CDR1 SGHTA and CDR2 FQGNSA come from the germline V gene. The CDR3 has 14 amino acids. The V and J ends lost 3 bases and 4 bases respectively, with 12 bases between them. Amplification of TCR beta CDR3 regions used RNA as the template. HTBI primers drove first-round RT-PCR of the TCR CDR3. From the multiplex PCR reads, TCRdb called clonotypes with MiXCR, one entry per CDR3 protein. Among 490,000 or so distinct CDR3 sequences, about 16% were seen once, and the ten largest hold over 25%.

The sequenced material came from blood. This rearrangement joins TRBV7-2 to TRBJ2-5; D is unclear. The sequence was collected from a woman in her twenties or thirties with Graves' ophthalmopathy. CDR3 sequence reads: CASSLLGYGETQYF. The CDR3 DNA reads as TGTGCCAGCAGCTTGCTGGGGTATGGAGAGACCCAGTACTTC.